This TCR beta chain was recorded in a study of T cells in Graves' hyperthyroidism and ophthalmopathy. Regarding the study as a whole: The model forecast ophthalmopathy, anticipating it by a median approximately 6 months before onset.

The PBMCs had their origin in about 9.7 ml of fresh peripheral blood. CDR1 and CDR2 (germline): MDHEN, SYDVKM. Trimming cost V 10 bases and J 0 bases; bases outside gene matches: 26. CDR3 length: 21 residues. TCR beta CDR3 regions were amplified from RNA. The TCR CDR3 was amplified in a first-round RT-PCR using the HTBI primer set. MiXCR, applied by TCRdb to the multiplex PCR reads, yields one record per CDR3 protein. The table records a few hundred thousand distinct CDR3 sequences, about 14% of them present only once. This clonotype was recorded at least ten times. Antigen: not known. The sequencing sample was made of blood. This receptor was taken from a woman in her thirties or forties with Graves' hyperthyroidism that later progressed to Graves' ophthalmopathy. This chain joins TRBV28 and TRBJ2-1, with 8 nucleotides matching TRBD1. The CDR3 is CAISSTYRDRTKRSSYNEQFF. CDR3 in DNA: TGTGCCATCAGCAGCACCTACCGGGACAGGACGAAGAGGAGCTCCTACAATGAGCAGTTCTTC.